Shown below are 13 T cell receptor beta chains from a single sample sequenced in a study of cytomegalovirus exposure and HLA in healthy donors (dated by TCRdb to about 2017). Receptor libraries were prepared by the immunoSEQ multiplex PCR assay. For the multiplex PCR, a mixture combining 60 forward primers for TCR Vbeta segments and 13 reverse primers for TCR Jbeta segments was used. TCRdb took this table from immuneACCESS and kept in-frame rearrangements with V and J called. Such tables lack part of the clones; where checked against another copy, unresolved V genes explain under half of the gap, and the rest is unexplained. The sample records tens of thousands of clones, about 77% of which are singletons. The ten largest clones add up to about 6.8% of the sample. Sequences were obtained from PBMCs. These receptor sequences come from a man aged 25 to 45 in good health and CMV-seropositive.

CDR3 nucleotide sequence: TGTGCTAGTGGTTGGGGACCGGGGGATAACACTGAAGCTTTCTTT. As protein: CASGWGPGDNTEAFF. V and J are TRBV12-5 and TRBJ1-1, with D possibly being TRBD1 (5 bases). This CDR3 is 15 amino acids long. Trimming pared 4 bases from V and 2 bases from J, leaving 14 bases between. Per the germline V gene, CDR1 is LGHNT and CDR2 is FRNRAP.

The chain combines TRBV6-5 with TRBJ1-5; TRBD1 might be the D (6 bases). CDR3 length: 14 amino acids. V was shortened by 6 bases and J by 7 bases, with 16 bases between the two germline ends. CDR1 is MNHEY and CDR2 is SVGAGI in the germline V gene. The CDR3 sequence: CASRGGPPGQPQHF. CDR3 in DNA: TGTGCCAGCAGGGGGGGGCCCCCGGGGCAGCCCCAGCATTTT.

The rearrangement joins TRBV7-4 to TRBJ2-7; TRBD2 might be the D (6 bases). The CDR3 runs to 13 residues. The V gene lost 5 bases and the J gene lost 6 bases, with 14 bases spanning the gap. Germline V CDR1 and CDR2: SGHVT, SQSDAQ. The CDR3 DNA is TGTGCCAGCAGCGGAATGGGACTCTCCGAGCAGTACTTC. This codes for CASSGMGLSEQYF.

The rearrangement uses TRBV28 and TRBJ2-2; D is ambiguous. Germline CDR1 reads MDHEN; CDR2 reads SYDVKM. V lost 8 bases and J lost 2, with 15 bases in between. The CDR3 totals 15 residues. The CDR3 spells CASSPGSLNTGELFF. The CDR3 bases are TGTGCCAGCTCCCCAGGAAGCCTAAACACCGGGGAGCTGTTTTTT.

The V and J genes are TRBV7-8 and TRBJ2-5; 7 bases line up with TRBD2. Germline V gene lookup returns CDR1 SGHVS and CDR2 FQNEAQ. V was pared by 2 bases and J by 5 bases, with 2 bases of the junction left unmatched. This CDR3 is built from 13 residues. CDR3 in amino acids: CASSLNSGETQYF. The CDR3 DNA reads TGTGCCAGCAGCTTAAATAGCGGGGAGACCCAGTACTTC.

This clone came up a few times. The V call is TRBV5-1, the J call TRBJ2-7; 9 bases align to TRBD1. This CDR3 region has 14 residues. The germline gives CDR1 SGHRS, CDR2 YFSETQ. The V and J ends lost 6 bases and 0 bases, in that order; junction bases with no gene match: 4. CDR3 DNA: TGCGCCAGCACCCCGGGACAGGGCTCCTACGAGCAGTACTTC. Protein: CASTPGQGSYEQYF.

The CDR3 here is CASSGGTALYGYTF. CDR3 nucleotide sequence: TGTGCCAGCAGCGGAGGGACAGCTCTATATGGCTACACCTTC. The J gene is TRBJ1-2, the V gene TRBV6-5; 7 bases agree with TRBD1. J was trimmed by 5 bases and V by 6 bases; bases with no gene match: 9. This CDR3 has 14 amino acids. In germline, CDR1 is MNHEY, CDR2 SVGAGI.

J is TRBJ2-6 and V is TRBV5-6, with D unresolved. Germline CDR1 SGHDT, CDR2 YYEEEE. The CDR3 is 16 amino acids. The ends were cut back, 0 bases at V and 1 base at J, with 8 bases in the middle. In nucleotides, the CDR3 is TGTGCCAGCAGCTTGGTTACTTTTTCTGGGGCCAACGTCCTGACTTTC. This encodes CASSLVTFSGANVLTF.

The rearrangement links TRBV6-6 to TRBJ2-5; D gene uncertain. TRBJ2-7 matches the DNA end more closely, so the J call is doubtful. This CDR3 is built from 15 residues. Germline V gene lookup returns CDR1 MNHNY and CDR2 SVGAGI (reference sequence). The chain's CDR3 is CASSYEASRSYEQYF. CDR3 DNA: TGTGCCAGCAGTTACGAGGCGTCCCGCTCCTACGAGCAGTACTTC.

This chain connects TRBV19 to TRBJ2-3; a weak D match, TRBD2 (7 bases). There are 18 residues in the CDR3. Trimming left V 4 bases short and J 5 bases short, with 25 bases between. Germline lookup yields CDR1 LNHDA and CDR2 SQIVND (reference sequence). The CDR3 DNA reads as TGTGCCAGTAGTACCCCCCCGGCGTGGGCGGGGGCTAGAGATACGCAGTATTTT. Amino acids: CASSTPPAWAGARDTQYF.

The sample holds a few counts of this clone. CDR3 sequence (DNA): TGTGCCAGCAGCTTAGTTACGGAGGGGTGGGGGGGCCTTAACTACGAGCAGTACTTC. Protein sequence: CASSLVTEGWGGLNYEQYF. V and J are TRBV7-2 and TRBJ2-7, with D maybe TRBD2 (7 bases). There are 19 residues in the CDR3. Looked up from germline, CDR1 is SGHTA and CDR2 is FQGNSA. V was clipped by 1 base and J by 3 bases, with 25 bases between them.

CDR3 DNA sequence: TGTGCCAGCTTAAGCCAGGGGCTCCCCTCCTACGAGCAGTACTTC. Translation: CASLSQGLPSYEQYF. The chain recombines TRBV28 with TRBJ2-7, with D possibly TRBD1 on 6 matching bases. Germline V gene data show CDR1 as MDHEN and CDR2 as SYDVKM. The CDR3 contains 15 residues. Trimming pared 8 bases from V and 0 bases from J, leaving 17 bases between.

The J gene is TRBJ1-2, the V gene TRBV7-2, with 7 bases fitting TRBD1. Per germline, CDR1 SGHTA and CDR2 FQGNSA. The CDR3 spans 16 residues. Trimming removed 4 bases from V and 3 bases from J; junction bases left unmatched: 11. The CDR3 nucleotides are TGTGCCAGCAGCTCCCGGGAGGGACAGTCATACTATGGCTACACCTTC. Translating gives CASSSREGQSYYGYTF.